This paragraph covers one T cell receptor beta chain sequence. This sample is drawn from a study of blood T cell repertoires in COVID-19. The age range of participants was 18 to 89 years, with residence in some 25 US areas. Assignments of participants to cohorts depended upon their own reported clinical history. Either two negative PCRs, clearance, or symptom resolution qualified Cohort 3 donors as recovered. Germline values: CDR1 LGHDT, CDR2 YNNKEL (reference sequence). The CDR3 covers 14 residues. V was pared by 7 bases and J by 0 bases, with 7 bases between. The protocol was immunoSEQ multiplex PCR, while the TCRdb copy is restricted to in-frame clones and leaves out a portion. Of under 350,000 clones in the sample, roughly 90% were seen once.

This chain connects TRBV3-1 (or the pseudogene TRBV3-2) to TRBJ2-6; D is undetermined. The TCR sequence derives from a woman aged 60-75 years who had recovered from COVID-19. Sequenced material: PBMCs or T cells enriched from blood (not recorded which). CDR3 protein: CASTFYSGANVLTF. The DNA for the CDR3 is TGTGCCAGCACCTTCTACTCTGGGGCCAACGTCCTGACTTTC.